The 25 T cell receptor beta chains in this list originate from one sample, sequenced in a study of T cell responses to AZD1222 COVID-19 vaccine. Repertoires were generated with immunoSEQ multiplex PCR, while TCRdb's copy carries only in-frame clones and drops some. The sample includes over 55,000 clones, 65% to 80% seen only once; the top ten take over 3%. The specimen was peripheral blood, collected 28 days after the second AZD1222 dose. The receptors stem from an adult who received the AZD1222 COVID-19 vaccine.

To note about this clone: Other DNA sequences in the same sample also yield this CDR3. The V call is TRBV19, the J call TRBJ1-1; D unresolved. The germline V gene encodes CDR1 LNHDA and CDR2 SQIVND (reference sequence). V was pared by 1 base and J by 1 base, with 4 bases between. There are 13 residues in the CDR3. CDR3 DNA sequence: TGTGCCAGTAGTATAGGACCGAACACTGAAGCTTTCTTT. As protein: CASSIGPNTEAFF. The full variable domain, completed using reference TRBV19 and TRBJ1-1, is DGGITQSPKYLFRKEGQNVTLSCEQNLNHDAMYWYRQDPGQGLRLIYYSQIVNDFQKGDIAEGYSVSREKKESFPLTVTSAQKNPTAFYLCASSIGPNTEAFFGQGTRLTVV.

This chain uses TRBV5-1 with TRBJ1-4; tentatively, D is TRBD1 (6 bases). There are 14 residues in the CDR3. V was shortened by 1 base and J by 4 bases, with 8 bases between the two germline ends. Looked up from germline, CDR1 is SGHRS and CDR2 is YFSETQ. The CDR3 protein is CASSLTGINEKLFF. The CDR3 DNA sequence: TGCGCCAGCAGCTTGACAGGGATTAATGAAAAACTGTTTTTT.

The rearrangement links TRBV12-3 or TRBV12-4 to TRBJ1-1; D is unclear. Trimming stripped 7 bases from V and 0 bases from J, with 6 bases between. CDR3 length: 12 residues. The CDR3 nucleotides are TGTGCCAGCACCCCAGTGAACACTGAAGCTTTCTTT. This encodes CASTPVNTEAFF.

The chain is built from TRBV2 and TRBJ1-2; 7 bases align to TRBD1. The CDR3 has 12 residues. Per germline, CDR1 SNHLY and CDR2 FYNNEI. V lost 6 bases and J lost 7; bases outside the gene matches: 5. As DNA, the CDR3 is TGTGCCAGCAGACCGACAGGGCTTGGCTACACCTTC. Translating gives CASRPTGLGYTF. Combining the CDR3 with reference TRBV2 and TRBJ1-2 gives the whole variable domain EPEVTQTPSHQVTQMGQEVILRCVPISNHLYFYWYRQILGQKVEFLVSFYNNEISEKSEIFDDQFSVERPDGSNFTLKIRSTKLEDSAMYFCASRPTGLGYTFGSGTRLTVV.

The J gene is TRBJ1-5, the V gene TRBV19; 9 bases agree with TRBD1. CDR3 size: 15 residues. After removal of 8 bases from V and 5 bases from J, the junction contained 10 bases not matched to a gene. The germline CDR1 and CDR2 sequences are LNHDA and SQIVND (reference sequence). In DNA form, the CDR3 reads TGTGCCAGTGGAACCGGGACAGGGAGAGATCAGCCCCAGCATTTT. It is translated as CASGTGTGRDQPQHF.

By frequency in the sample, this clone is medium-sized (0.01 to 0.1%). V is TRBV10-2 and J is TRBJ1-2, with D possibly TRBD1 on 5 matching bases. V lost 2 bases and J lost 8, with 9 bases in between. The CDR3 has 12 amino acids. Germline V gives CDR1 WSHSY, CDR2 SAAADI. This chain's CDR3 is CASSEMGEGYTF. The CDR3 DNA is TGCGCCAGCAGTGAGATGGGGGAAGGCTACACCTTC.

The chain uses TRBV6-5 and TRBJ1-1, with unresolved D. CDR3 size: 14 residues. The V and J ends lost 5 bases and 0 bases respectively, with 10 bases between them. Germline V CDR1 and CDR2: MNHEY, SVGAGI. The CDR3 DNA sequence: TGTGCCAGCAGTCTCCGGGCCCTGAACACTGAAGCTTTCTTT. It translates to CASSLRALNTEAFF.

This sequence joins TRBV2 and TRBJ1-1; D possibly corresponds to TRBD1 (6 bases). The CDR3 has 17 residues. Germline-derived CDR1 and CDR2 are SNHLY and FYNNEI. Trimming cost V 4 bases and J 5 bases, with 23 bases left between them. CDR3: CASSGGPGNVRGTEAFF. The CDR3, as DNA: TGTGCCAGCAGTGGAGGGCCAGGTAATGTGAGGGGGACTGAAGCTTTCTTT.

The rearrangement links TRBV6-5 to TRBJ1-5, with D possibly TRBD1 on 6 matching bases. Between the trimmed V and J ends, which lost 5 bases and 1 base, there was a span of 9 bases. The CDR3 length is 14 residues. Germline V CDR1 and CDR2: MNHEY, SVGAGI. CDR3 in DNA: TGTGCCAGCAGTAACAGGGCGAGCAATCAGCCCCAGCATTTT. Translated: CASSNRASNQPQHF.

This chain uses TRBV11-2 with TRBJ2-5, with D unclear. Trimming stripped 2 bases from V and 3 bases from J, with 13 bases between. The CDR3 spans 15 residues. CDR1 is SGHAT and CDR2 is FQNNGV in the germline V gene. CDR3 loop: CASSLYNRLEETQYF. The CDR3 DNA is TGTGCCAGCAGCTTATATAACAGACTCGAAGAGACCCAGTACTTC.

This clone was seen once. The V gene is TRBV10-3, the J gene TRBJ2-2; 11 bases map to TRBD1. Losses at the gene ends were 6 bases for V and 5 bases for J; bases not matched to a gene: 5. Germline CDR1 reads ENHRY; CDR2 reads SYGVKD. This CDR3 is built from 15 residues. The CDR3 region is CAIRGQGVRTGELFF. Written as DNA, the CDR3 is TGTGCCATCAGGGGACAGGGGGTACGGACCGGGGAGCTGTTTTTT.

This chain joins TRBV10-3 and TRBJ1-1; 7 bases are a match to TRBD1. J was trimmed by 11 bases and V by 4 bases; bases with no gene match: 7. The CDR3 has 12 amino acids. Per germline, CDR1 ENHRY and CDR2 SYGVKD. The CDR3 loop reads CAISGDSGGAFF. CDR3 bases: TGTGCCATCAGTGGGGACAGCGGGGGGGCTTTCTTT.

V and J are TRBV11-2 and TRBJ1-1; D not certain. Trimming removed 1 base at V and 6 bases at J, with 9 bases between. From germline, CDR1 is SGHAT and CDR2 FQNNGV. The CDR3 is 13 residues long. For the CDR3, the DNA is TGTGCCAGCAGCTTAGGTGGGATCGCTGAAGCTTTCTTT. Translated, it gives CASSLGGIAEAFF.

The chain has TRBV2 and TRBJ1-1; unclear D gene. V lost 5 bases, J lost 0 bases, and 4 bases lay in between. The CDR3 is 12 residues long. CDR1 and CDR2 from the germline V gene are SNHLY and FYNNEI. CDR3 protein: CASSRLNTEAFF. In DNA, the CDR3 is TGTGCCAGCAGTCGATTGAACACTGAAGCTTTCTTT.

The CDR3 loop reads CASSQAQESTDTQYF. For the CDR3, the DNA is TGTGCCAGCAGCCAAGCTCAGGAGAGCACAGATACGCAGTATTTT. The chain employs TRBV3-1 (or the pseudogene TRBV3-2) and TRBJ2-3; D gene ambiguous. The CDR3 has 15 amino acids. Trimming pared 1 base from V and 0 bases from J, leaving 8 bases between. Germline lookup yields CDR1 LGHDT and CDR2 YNNKEL (reference sequence).

This rearrangement joins TRBV19 to TRBJ1-1; D possibly corresponds to TRBD1 (5 bases). Trimming took off 10 bases at V and 0 bases at J, with 12 bases between the two ends. There are 13 residues in the CDR3. The germline CDR1 and CDR2 sequences are LNHDA and SQIVND (reference sequence). The CDR3 is CATTWGMNTEAFF. CDR3 bases: TGTGCCACCACCTGGGGCATGAACACTGAAGCTTTCTTT.

This clone was counted once. V is TRBV11-2 and J is TRBJ2-3; TRBD2 agrees at 8 bases. Looked up from germline, CDR1 is SGHAT and CDR2 is FQNNGV. The CDR3 totals 18 residues. V trimming: 5 bases; J trimming: 0 bases; junction bases outside the gene matches: 13. DNA for the CDR3: TGTGCCAGCAGCCCCCGCCCGAAACTAGCGGCTAGCACAGATACGCAGTATTTT. Its translation is CASSPRPKLAASTDTQYF.

The CDR3 loop reads CASSHGRGQPQHF. In DNA form, the CDR3 reads TGTGCCAGCAGCCACGGTAGAGGTCAGCCCCAGCATTTT. The chain has TRBV3-1 (or the pseudogene TRBV3-2) and TRBJ1-5, with unresolved D. The V gene's germline CDR1 is LGHDT and CDR2 YNNKEL (reference sequence). This CDR3 has 13 residues. Trimming removed 3 bases from V and 6 bases from J, with 9 bases in between.

The chain combines TRBV21-1 with TRBJ2-1; the DNA was not used to check the table's D call, TRBD1. TRBV21-1 is reported as a pseudogene. The CDR3 has 17 residues. In nucleotides, the CDR3 is TGTGCCAGCAGCACCGCTCCGGGACAGCCCTCCTACAATGAGCAGTTCTTC. Its protein product is CASSTAPGQPSYNEQFF.

The V and J genes are TRBV28 and TRBJ1-2; no clear D. The length of the CDR3 is 14 residues. The germline gives CDR1 MDHEN, CDR2 SYDVKM. The V and J ends lost 4 bases and 8 bases respectively, with 17 bases between them. This CDR3 is CASSSLLIADGYTF. As DNA, the CDR3 is TGTGCCAGCAGTTCCCTCCTGATAGCGGACGGCTACACCTTC.

The genes are TRBV7-9 and TRBJ2-5; either TRBD1 or TRBD2 may supply D (5 bases each). This CDR3 is 14 amino acids long. Germline CDR1 and CDR2: SEHNR and FQNEAQ (reference sequence). The ends were cut back, 3 bases at V and 3 bases at J, with 11 bases in the middle. The CDR3 loop reads CASSFSGGEETQYF. The CDR3 region has the DNA TGTGCCAGCAGCTTCAGTGGGGGAGAAGAGACCCAGTACTTC.

This sequence joins TRBV21-1 and TRBJ1-3. TRBV21-1 is an annotated pseudogene. The CDR3 covers 14 residues. CDR3 coding DNA: TGTGCCAGCAAGGGGGAGGGCTCTGGAAACACCATATATTTT. This sequence encodes CASKGEGSGNTIYF.

This clone appeared a single time. The rearrangement links TRBV5-5 to TRBJ2-1; 9 bases align to TRBD2. The CDR3 consists of 15 residues. The V gene end was trimmed by 4 bases and the J gene end by 8 bases; junction bases not matched to a gene: 10. Germline V gene lookup returns CDR1 SGHKS and CDR2 YYEKEE (reference sequence). The CDR3 sequence is CASSRSGGPSHEQFF. The CDR3 nucleotides read TGTGCCAGCAGCCGCAGCGGGGGGCCCTCTCATGAGCAGTTCTTC.

V gene TRBV19 combines with J gene TRBJ1-1, with TRBD1 as a possible D gene (5 bases). The CDR3 consists of 13 residues. Trimming shortened V by 6 bases and J by 3 bases, and 11 bases separated the two germline ends. Looked up from germline, CDR1 is LNHDA and CDR2 is SQIVND (reference sequence). In DNA, the CDR3 is TGTGCCAGTAGGACGCAGGGATACACTGAAGCTTTCTTT. This sequence encodes CASRTQGYTEAFF.

The chain has TRBV7-2 and TRBJ1-1, with D perhaps TRBD1 (6 bases). Germline values: CDR1 SGHTA, CDR2 FQGNSA. V shed 5 bases and J shed 4 bases, with 14 bases lying between them. The CDR3 is made up of 14 amino acids. The CDR3 nucleotides read TGTGCCAGCAGCCAACAGGGAAAAGGCACTGAAGCTTTCTTT. Protein product: CASSQQGKGTEAFF.